This T cell receptor (beta chain) was profiled in a study of blood T cell repertoires in COVID-19. V was shortened by 1 base and J by 8 bases, with 18 bases between the two germline ends. The CDR3 runs 16 residues. Germline loops: CDR1 SEHNR, CDR2 FQNEAQ (reference sequence). This clone was seen a few times. Libraries were prepared by immunoSEQ multiplex PCR; TCRdb keeps only in-frame clonotypes and omits some of them. The sample has more than 200,000 clones, about 89% seen once. Sequences were obtained from PBMCs or T cells enriched from blood (not recorded which). This clonotype was obtained from a woman in her twenties or thirties who had recovered from COVID-19. The chain couples TRBV7-9 to TRBJ2-1, with a possible D match to TRBD1 (6 bases). CDR3: CASSLERTAGFDEQFF. The CDR3 coding sequence is TGTGCCAGCAGCTTAGAGAGGACAGCCGGTTTTGATGAGCAGTTCTTC.